This TCR beta chain emerged from a study of stem cell transplantation in POMP-related autoinflammatory disease. At the level of the study: Impaired MHC class I-dependent CD8+ differentiation was hypothesized from defective thymoproteasomes.

Repertoires were generated with immunoSEQ multiplex PCR, while TCRdb's copy carries only in-frame clones and drops some. Of over 60,000 clones in the sample, approximately 91% were seen once. This clone appeared once. PRAID combined immunodeficiency and autoinflammation. This CDR3 comprises 16 residues. Germline assignment: CDR1 MDHEN and CDR2 SYDVKM. V lost 5 bases and J 0 bases, leaving 14 bases between the germline ends. J is TRBJ1-3 and V is TRBV28, with unresolved D. The receptor was isolated from a human patient with POMP-related autoinflammation and immune dysregulation (PRAID). Some T cells may trace back to the graft donor. The sequences come from CD4+ T cells from PBMCs, collected after stem cell transplantation. CDR3 residues: CASSTLQRYSGNTIYF. For the CDR3, the DNA is TGTGCCAGCAGTACCCTACAGAGATACTCTGGAAACACCATATATTTT.